Below are 26 T cell receptor beta chains sequenced from a single sample in a study of blood T cell repertoires in COVID-19. Libraries were prepared by immunoSEQ multiplex PCR; TCRdb keeps only in-frame clonotypes and omits some of them. The sample carries about 43,000 clones, roughly 86% recorded once. Sequenced sample: peripheral blood. These receptors were collected from a man aged 55 to 70 with active COVID-19.

This sequence joins TRBV6-5 and TRBJ1-2, with 8 bases fitting TRBD1. CDR1 and CDR2 (germline): MNHEY, SVGAGI. J was trimmed by 4 bases and V by 6 bases; bases with no gene match: 7. The CDR3 spans 14 residues. The CDR3 nucleotides are TGTGCCAGCAGACTGACAGGGGATGGCTATGGCTACACCTTC. Amino acids: CASRLTGDGYGYTF.

The V and J genes are TRBV5-1 and TRBJ2-3; a possible D gene is TRBD1 (6 bases). The CDR3 is 16 residues long. Germline V lookup: CDR1 SGHRS, CDR2 YFSETQ. The V end lost 4 bases, the J end lost 4 bases, and 19 bases lay between the germline ends. The CDR3 DNA is TGCGCCAGCAGCCGAGAAGTGGCCAGGGGCCCAGATACGCAGTATTTT. It is translated as CASSREVARGPDTQYF.

V usage is TRBV19 and J usage is TRBJ1-5, with a weak D call TRBD1 (6 bases). Looked up from germline, CDR1 is LNHDA and CDR2 is SQIVND (reference sequence). The CDR3 totals 15 residues. V was pared by 0 bases and J by 6 bases, with 12 bases between. CDR3 protein: CASSIERGGGQPQHF. CDR3 nucleotides: TGTGCCAGTAGTATAGAACGAGGGGGTGGTCAGCCCCAGCATTTT.

This chain uses TRBV5-1 with TRBJ2-7; TRBD2 aligns across 13 bases. V shed 4 bases, J shed 5 bases, and the junction held 9 bases outside the gene matches. The length of the CDR3 is 16 residues. The germline gives CDR1 SGHRS, CDR2 YFSETQ. The CDR3 DNA reads as TGCGCCAGCAGCCCGGGGACTAGCGGGACTTCCCACGAGCAGTACTTC. This sequence encodes CASSPGTSGTSHEQYF.

This chain links TRBV10-3 with TRBJ2-1; weak D call: TRBD2 (6 bases). The germline V and J ends were trimmed by 7 bases and 2 bases, with 9 bases remaining between them. Germline assignment: CDR1 ENHRY and CDR2 SYGVKD. CDR3 length: 13 residues. DNA for the CDR3: TGTGCCATCACAAGCGGGCCCTACAATGAGCAGTTCTTC. As protein: CAITSGPYNEQFF.

V and J are TRBV6-5 and TRBJ2-1; 7 nucleotides match TRBD1. CDR3 length equals 15 residues. J lost 4 bases, V lost 6 bases, and 9 bases had no gene match. Germline CDR1 and CDR2: MNHEY and SVGAGI. This CDR3 reads CASSLPGQQYNEQFF. The CDR3 DNA reads as TGTGCCAGCAGCCTGCCGGGACAGCAATACAATGAGCAGTTCTTC.

The table lists this clone with a few counts. An end of the junction does not agree with germline; a read error may underlie this. The V gene is TRBV29-1, the J gene TRBJ2-3; 10 positions match TRBD1. The germline CDR1 and CDR2 sequences are SQVTM and ANQGSEA. The CDR3 spans 15 residues. DNA of the CDR3: TGCAGCGTTGTCCCTCCGACAGGGGGCACGGATACGCAGTATTTT. Amino acids: CSVVPPTGGTDTQYF.

The genes are TRBV4-2 and TRBJ2-1, with unresolved D. Between the trimmed V and J ends, which lost 1 base and 0 bases, there was a span of 10 bases. The V gene's germline CDR1 is LGHNA and CDR2 YNFKEQ. The CDR3 runs 16 residues. The CDR3 region has the DNA TGTGCCAGCAGCCAAGGAGGTCGGAGCTCCTACAATGAGCAGTTCTTC. Translating it yields CASSQGGRSSYNEQFF.

This clone turned up a few times. This chain uses TRBV28 with TRBJ2-7, with D unresolved. The CDR3 consists of 16 residues. Trimming took 5 bases from V and 1 from J, leaving 18 bases between them. Germline lookup yields CDR1 MDHEN and CDR2 SYDVKM. CDR3 in DNA: TGTGCCAGCAGTCTTTCGTGGAATCAGGCGTCCTACGAGCAGTACTTC. As protein: CASSLSWNQASYEQYF.

The V and J genes are TRBV12-3 or TRBV12-4 and TRBJ2-1, with TRBD1 matching 7 bases. With V trimmed by 4 bases and J by 14 bases, 11 bases remained unmatched. The CDR3 is made up of 13 amino acids. This chain's CDR3 is CASSWDRKIREFF. CDR3 DNA: TGTGCCAGCAGTTGGGACAGAAAGATTAGAGAGTTCTTC.

The J gene is TRBJ1-2, the V gene TRBV7-8; a possible D gene is TRBD1 (5 bases). V was shortened by 3 bases and J by 4 bases, with 15 bases between the two germline ends. The germline V gene has CDR1 SGHVS and CDR2 FQNEAQ. This CDR3 has 15 residues. CDR3 loop: CASSLGPRAPYGYTF. The CDR3 DNA is TGTGCCAGCAGCTTGGGCCCCAGGGCCCCCTATGGCTACACCTTC.

V gene TRBV30 combines with J gene TRBJ2-7; tentative D call: TRBD1 (6 bases). Germline CDR1 GTSNPN, CDR2 SVGIG (reference sequence). CDR3 length: 11 residues. The V end lost 3 bases, the J end lost 3 bases, and 6 bases lay between the germline ends. The CDR3 reads CAWRQGYEQYF. In DNA, the CDR3 is TGTGCCTGGAGACAGGGCTACGAGCAGTACTTC.

Only a few counts were recorded for this clone. J is TRBJ1-5 and V is TRBV28; D remains ambiguous. The CDR3 runs 15 residues. V was shortened by 4 bases and J by 3 bases, with 13 bases between the two germline ends. Per the germline V gene, CDR1 is MDHEN and CDR2 is SYDVKM. This chain's CDR3 is CASSWTDFHNQPQHF. As DNA, the CDR3 is TGTGCCAGCAGTTGGACGGACTTTCACAATCAGCCCCAGCATTTT.

This clone was seen a single time. The chain uses TRBV28 and TRBJ2-3, with TRBD2 identical over 7 bases. Losses at the gene ends were 4 bases for V and 5 bases for J; bases not matched to a gene: 6. The CDR3 has 14 residues. Germline assignment: CDR1 MDHEN and CDR2 SYDVKM. The CDR3 DNA is TGTGCCAGCAGTTGGGGGGGGTCCGGAGATACGCAGTATTTT. Its translation: CASSWGGSGDTQYF.

The V call is TRBV27, the J call TRBJ2-7, with 8 bases identical to TRBD2. V lost 3 bases and J lost 3; bases outside the gene matches: 4. The germline CDR1 and CDR2 sequences are MNHEY and SMNVEV (reference sequence). This CDR3 is built from 14 residues. The CDR3: CASSFGLAGYEQYF. Written as DNA, the CDR3 is TGTGCCAGCAGTTTTGGCCTAGCGGGCTACGAGCAGTACTTC.

The chain carries TRBV25-1 and TRBJ2-7; D may be TRBD2 (6 bases). V lost 7 bases, J lost 6 bases, and 10 bases lay in between. This CDR3 is built from 11 residues. CDR1 MGHDK and CDR2 SYGVNS come from the germline V gene. The CDR3 DNA sequence: TGTGCCAGCATGGGCGGGGTCGAGCAGTACTTC. Translation: CASMGGVEQYF.

The chain couples TRBV5-1 to TRBJ2-7; 7 bases are a match to TRBD1. In germline, CDR1 is SGHRS, CDR2 YFSETQ. This CDR3 has 14 residues. V trimming: 4 bases; J trimming: 2 bases; junction bases outside the gene matches: 6. The CDR3 nucleotides read TGCGCCAGCAGCATCCGGGACAGCACCTACGAGCAGTACTTC. Its translation: CASSIRDSTYEQYF.

The chain uses TRBV29-1 and TRBJ1-5; no clear D. Trimming took 4 bases from V and 0 from J, leaving 7 bases between them. This CDR3 spans 13 amino acids. Looked up from germline, CDR1 is SQVTM and CDR2 is ANQGSEA. CDR3 sequence (DNA): TGCAGCGTTGGGGAGAATAGCAATCAGCCCCAGCATTTT. Amino acids: CSVGENSNQPQHF.

The chain combines TRBV20-1 with TRBJ1-2; D call uncertain. Trimming removed 5 bases at V and 6 bases at J, with 10 bases between. Germline-derived CDR1 and CDR2 are DFQATT and SNEGSKA (reference sequence). There are 11 residues in the CDR3. CDR3 sequence: CSAWILDGYTF. CDR3 in DNA: TGCAGTGCTTGGATTCTAGATGGCTACACCTTC.

This sequence joins TRBV6-1 and TRBJ1-2, with TRBD1 matching over 9 bases. The CDR3 is 14 residues long. Germline CDR1 reads MNHNS; CDR2 reads SASEGT. J gave up 8 bases and V 3 bases, and 7 bases lay outside the gene matches. The CDR3 DNA sequence: TGTGCCAGCAGTGAGGGGGACAGGGTAGAAGGCTACACCTTC. Amino acid sequence: CASSEGDRVEGYTF.

This chain links TRBV24-1 with TRBJ2-1; the D gene is possibly TRBD2 (5 bases). V lost 6 bases to trimming and J lost 4 bases, with 12 bases between them. This CDR3 has 14 amino acids. Germline CDR1 reads KGHDR; CDR2 reads SFDVKD. CDR3 DNA sequence: TGTGCCACCAGTCCCGAGGGTGTTTACAATGAGCAGTTCTTC. It codes for CATSPEGVYNEQFF.

This chain uses TRBV6-5 with TRBJ2-7, with TRBD1 matching over 8 bases. Trimming removed 6 bases from V and 5 bases from J; junction bases left unmatched: 9. The CDR3 consists of 14 residues. The V gene's germline CDR1 is MNHEY and CDR2 SVGAGI. CDR3 bases: TGTGCCAGCAGCCGGACAGGGATTTACCACGAGCAGTACTTC. It codes for CASSRTGIYHEQYF.

V is TRBV28 and J is TRBJ2-7; 11 bases map to TRBD1. This CDR3 has 14 amino acids. Losses at the gene ends were 6 bases for V and 2 bases for J; bases not matched to a gene: 3. The germline V gene encodes CDR1 MDHEN and CDR2 SYDVKM. The CDR3 region is CASRAGQGAYEQYF. In nucleotides, the CDR3 is TGTGCCAGCAGGGCGGGACAGGGGGCCTACGAGCAGTACTTC.

This chain uses TRBV7-9 with TRBJ1-6, with TRBD1 identical over 8 bases. The CDR3 extends over 17 amino acids. Germline CDR1 and CDR2: SEHNR and FQNEAQ (reference sequence). The ends lost 1 base at V and 3 bases at J; junction bases unmatched: 5. The CDR3 loop is CASSLDRTGSYNSPLHF. The CDR3 DNA sequence: TGTGCCAGCAGCTTAGACCGGACAGGGAGCTATAATTCACCCCTCCACTTT.

This chain joins TRBV5-4 and TRBJ1-2; no firm D call. Germline assignment: CDR1 SGHNT and CDR2 YYREEE (reference sequence). Trimming pared 3 bases from V and 4 bases from J, leaving 13 bases between. The CDR3 is 14 residues long. CDR3 coding DNA: TGTGCCAGCAGCTCCCAGCGGTTGGGCTATGGCTACACCTTC. Translating it yields CASSSQRLGYGYTF.

The chain uses TRBV6-5 and TRBJ1-1; possible D gene TRBD1, 6 bases. CDR3 size: 13 residues. The germline CDR1 and CDR2 sequences are MNHEY and SVGAGI. The V gene lost 0 bases and the J gene lost 5 bases, with 7 bases spanning the gap. As DNA, the CDR3 is TGTGCCAGCAGTTACTCGAGGGGGACTGAAGCTTTCTTT. It encodes CASSYSRGTEAFF.